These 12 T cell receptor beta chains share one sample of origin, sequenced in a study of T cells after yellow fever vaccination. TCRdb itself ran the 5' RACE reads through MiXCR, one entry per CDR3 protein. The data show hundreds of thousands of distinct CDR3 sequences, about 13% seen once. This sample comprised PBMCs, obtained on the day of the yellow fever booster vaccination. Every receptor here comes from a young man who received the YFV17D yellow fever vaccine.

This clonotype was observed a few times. CDR3 nucleotide sequence: TGTGCCAGCAGCATACAGGGGTCCTACGAGCAGTACTTC. Translated, it gives CASSIQGSYEQYF. V and J are TRBV7-2 and TRBJ2-7, with TRBD1 matching 7 bases. V was pared by 5 bases and J by 1 base, with 2 bases of the junction left unmatched. Per the germline V gene, CDR1 is SGHTA and CDR2 is FQGNSA. The CDR3 loop spans 13 amino acids.

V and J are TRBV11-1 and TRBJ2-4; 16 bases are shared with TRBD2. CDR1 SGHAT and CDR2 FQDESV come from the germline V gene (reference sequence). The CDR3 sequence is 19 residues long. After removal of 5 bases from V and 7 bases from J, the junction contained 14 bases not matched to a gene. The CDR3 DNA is TGTGCCAGCAGCGAGCGACATGGGACTAGCGGGAGGGCAAGCAACATTCAGTACTTC. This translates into CASSERHGTSGRASNIQYF. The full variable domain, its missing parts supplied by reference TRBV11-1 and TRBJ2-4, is EAEVAQSPRYKITEKSQAVAFWCDPISGHATLYWYRQILGQGPELLVQFQDESVVDDSQLPKDRFSAERLKGVDSTLKIQPAELGDSAMYLCASSERHGTSGRASNIQYFGAGTRLSVL.

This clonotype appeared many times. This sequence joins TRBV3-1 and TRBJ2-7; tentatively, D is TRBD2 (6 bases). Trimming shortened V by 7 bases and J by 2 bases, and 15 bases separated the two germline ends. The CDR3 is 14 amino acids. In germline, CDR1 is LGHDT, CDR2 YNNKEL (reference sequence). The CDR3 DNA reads TGTGCCAGCACTTCCCGGGACTCACCCTACGAGCAGTACTTC. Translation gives CASTSRDSPYEQYF.

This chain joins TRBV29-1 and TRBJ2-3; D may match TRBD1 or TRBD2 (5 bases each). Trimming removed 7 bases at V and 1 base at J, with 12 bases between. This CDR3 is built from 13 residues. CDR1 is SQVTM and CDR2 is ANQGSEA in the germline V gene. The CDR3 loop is CSGDGGRTDTQYF. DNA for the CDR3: TGCAGCGGTGATGGGGGTCGCACAGATACGCAGTATTTT.

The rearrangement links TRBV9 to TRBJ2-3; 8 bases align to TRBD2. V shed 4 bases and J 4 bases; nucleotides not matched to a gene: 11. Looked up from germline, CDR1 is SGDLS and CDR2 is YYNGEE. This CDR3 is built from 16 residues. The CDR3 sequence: CASSLSHRGGADTQYF. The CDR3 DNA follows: TGTGCCAGCAGCCTTAGCCACCGGGGGGGGGCAGATACGCAGTATTTT. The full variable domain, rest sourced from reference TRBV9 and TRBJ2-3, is DSGVTQTPKHLITATGQRVTLRCSPRSGDLSVYWYQQSLDQGLQFLIQYYNGEERAKGNILERFSAQQFPDLHSELNLSSLELGDSALYFCASSLSHRGGADTQYFGPGTRLTVL.

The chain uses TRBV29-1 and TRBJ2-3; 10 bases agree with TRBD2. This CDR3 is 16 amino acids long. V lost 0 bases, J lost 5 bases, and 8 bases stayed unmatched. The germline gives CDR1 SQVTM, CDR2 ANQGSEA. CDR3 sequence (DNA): TGCAGCGTTGAAGATCGGAGCGGGAGGGCCGGAGATACGCAGTATTTT. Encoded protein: CSVEDRSGRAGDTQYF.

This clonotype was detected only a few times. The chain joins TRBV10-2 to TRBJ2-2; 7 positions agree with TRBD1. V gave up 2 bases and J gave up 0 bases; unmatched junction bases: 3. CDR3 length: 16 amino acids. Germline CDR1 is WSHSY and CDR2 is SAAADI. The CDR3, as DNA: TGCGCCAGCAGTGAGAGGCAGGGGGCGAACACCGGGGAGCTGTTTTTT. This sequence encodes CASSERQGANTGELFF.

The CDR3 region has the DNA TGTGCCAGCACCCGGGACAGGGACAATCAGCCCCAGCATTTT. Translation: CASTRDRDNQPQHF. The rearrangement uses TRBV2 and TRBJ1-5, with 9 bases aligning to TRBD1. CDR1 SNHLY and CDR2 FYNNEI come from the germline V gene. The trim removed 7 bases at V and 3 bases at J, leaving 4 bases unmatched. CDR3 length: 14 amino acids. Full variable domain (missing parts from reference TRBV2 and TRBJ1-5): EPEVTQTPSHQVTQMGQEVILRCVPISNHLYFYWYRQILGQKVEFLVSFYNNEISEKSEIFDDQFSVERPDGSNFTLKIRSTKLEDSAMYFCASTRDRDNQPQHFGDGTRLSIL.

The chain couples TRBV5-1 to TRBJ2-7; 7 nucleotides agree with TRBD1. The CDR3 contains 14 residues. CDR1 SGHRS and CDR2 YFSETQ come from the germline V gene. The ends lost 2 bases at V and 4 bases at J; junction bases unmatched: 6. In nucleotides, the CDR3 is TGCGCCAGCAGCTTTGACAGGGTGATGTACGAGCAGTACTTC. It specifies CASSFDRVMYEQYF. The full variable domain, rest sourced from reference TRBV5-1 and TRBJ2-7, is KAGVTQTPRYLIKTRGQQVTLSCSPISGHRSVSWYQQTPGQGLQFLFEYFSETQRNKGNFPGRFSGRQFSNSRSEMNVSTLELGDSALYLCASSFDRVMYEQYFGPGTRLTVT.

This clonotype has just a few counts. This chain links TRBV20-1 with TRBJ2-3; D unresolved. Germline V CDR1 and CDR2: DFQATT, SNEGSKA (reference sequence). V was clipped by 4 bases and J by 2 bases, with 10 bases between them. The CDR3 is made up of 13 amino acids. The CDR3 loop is CSAKPENTDTQYF. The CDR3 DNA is TGCAGTGCTAAGCCGGAAAACACAGATACGCAGTATTTT.

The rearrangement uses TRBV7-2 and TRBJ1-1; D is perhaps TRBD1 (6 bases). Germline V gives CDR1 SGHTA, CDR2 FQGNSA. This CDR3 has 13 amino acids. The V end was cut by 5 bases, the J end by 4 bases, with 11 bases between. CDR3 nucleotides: TGTGCCAGCAGCCGGGACATGGCCACTGAAGCTTTCTTT. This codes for CASSRDMATEAFF.

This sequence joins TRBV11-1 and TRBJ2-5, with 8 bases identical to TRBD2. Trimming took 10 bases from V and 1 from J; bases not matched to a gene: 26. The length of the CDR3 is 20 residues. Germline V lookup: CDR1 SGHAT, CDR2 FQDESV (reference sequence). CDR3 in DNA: TGTGCCACCCCGAAAGGACGCAGGGTGGCGGGAGGAACAACCCAAGAGACCCAGTACTTC. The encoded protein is CATPKGRRVAGGTTQETQYF. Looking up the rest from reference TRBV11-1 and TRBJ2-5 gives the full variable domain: EAEVAQSPRYKITEKSQAVAFWCDPISGHATLYWYRQILGQGPELLVQFQDESVVDDSQLPKDRFSAERLKGVDSTLKIQPAELGDSAMYLCATPKGRRVAGGTTQETQYFGPGTRLLVL.